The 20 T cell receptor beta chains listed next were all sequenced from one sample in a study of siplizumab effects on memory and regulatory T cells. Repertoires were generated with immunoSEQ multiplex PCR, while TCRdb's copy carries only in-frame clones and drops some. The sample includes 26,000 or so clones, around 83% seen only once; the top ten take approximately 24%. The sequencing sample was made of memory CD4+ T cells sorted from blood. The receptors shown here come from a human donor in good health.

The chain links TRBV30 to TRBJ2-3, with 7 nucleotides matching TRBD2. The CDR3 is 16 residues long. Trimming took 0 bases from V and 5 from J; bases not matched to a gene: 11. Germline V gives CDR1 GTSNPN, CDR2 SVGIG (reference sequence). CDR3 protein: CAWSVGAGRIIDTQYF. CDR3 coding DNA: TGTGCCTGGAGTGTCGGAGCGGGAAGGATAATAGATACGCAGTATTTT.

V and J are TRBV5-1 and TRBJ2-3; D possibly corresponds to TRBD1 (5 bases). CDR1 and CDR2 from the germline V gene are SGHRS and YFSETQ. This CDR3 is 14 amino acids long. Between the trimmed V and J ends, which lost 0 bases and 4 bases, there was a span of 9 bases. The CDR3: CASSLDQGPDTQYF. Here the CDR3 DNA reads TGCGCCAGCAGCTTGGATCAGGGTCCAGATACGCAGTATTTT.

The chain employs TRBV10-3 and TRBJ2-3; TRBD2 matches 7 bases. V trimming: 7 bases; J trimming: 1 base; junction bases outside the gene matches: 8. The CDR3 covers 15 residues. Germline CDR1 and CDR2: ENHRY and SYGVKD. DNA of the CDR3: TGTGCCATCAAAAGCGGACTAGACGGCACAGATACGCAGTATTTT. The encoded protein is CAIKSGLDGTDTQYF.

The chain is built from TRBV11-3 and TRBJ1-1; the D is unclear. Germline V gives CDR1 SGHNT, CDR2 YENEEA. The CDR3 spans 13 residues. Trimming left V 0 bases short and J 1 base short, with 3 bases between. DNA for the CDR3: TGTGCCAGCAGCTTAGAAGGGAACACTGAAGCTTTCTTT. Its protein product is CASSLEGNTEAFF. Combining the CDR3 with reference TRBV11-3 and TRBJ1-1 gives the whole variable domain EAGVVQSPRYKIIEKKQPVAFWCNPISGHNTLYWYLQNLGQGPELLIRYENEEAVDDSQLPKDRFSAERLKGVDSTLKIQPAELGDSAVYLCASSLEGNTEAFFGQGTRLTVV.

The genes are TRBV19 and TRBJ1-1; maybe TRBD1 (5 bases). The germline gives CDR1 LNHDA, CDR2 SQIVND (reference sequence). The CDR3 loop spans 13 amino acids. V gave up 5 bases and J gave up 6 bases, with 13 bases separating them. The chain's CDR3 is CASSWGSKAEAFF. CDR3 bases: TGTGCCAGTAGTTGGGGCTCCAAGGCTGAAGCTTTCTTT.

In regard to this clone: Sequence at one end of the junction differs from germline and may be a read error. The CDR3 region has the DNA TGTGTCAGCAACCCCGGGGGGATAGGTGAGCAGTTCTTC. Translated, it gives CVSNPGGIGEQFF. The chain uses TRBV2 and TRBJ2-1, with 7 bases that match TRBD2. The V gene's germline CDR1 is SNHLY and CDR2 FYNNEI. This CDR3 is 13 amino acids long. The full variable domain, in which reference TRBV2 and TRBJ2-1 provide the parts outside the CDR3, is EPEVTQTPSHQVTQMGQEVILRCVPISNHLYFYWYRQILGQKVEFLVSFYNNEISEKSEIFDDQFSVERPDGSNFTLKIRSTKLEDSAMYFCVSNPGGIGEQFFGPGTRLTVL.

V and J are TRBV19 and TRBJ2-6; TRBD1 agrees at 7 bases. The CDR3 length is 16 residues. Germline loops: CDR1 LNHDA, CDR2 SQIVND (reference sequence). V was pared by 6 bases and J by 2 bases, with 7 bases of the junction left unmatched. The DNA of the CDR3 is TGTGCCAGTAGGGGACAGATGACACCTGGGGCCAACGTCCTGACTTTC. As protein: CASRGQMTPGANVLTF. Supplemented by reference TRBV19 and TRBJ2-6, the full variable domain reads DGGITQSPKYLFRKEGQNVTLSCEQNLNHDAMYWYRQDPGQGLRLIYYSQIVNDFQKGDIAEGYSVSREKKESFPLTVTSAQKNPTAFYLCASRGQMTPGANVLTFGAGSRLTVL.

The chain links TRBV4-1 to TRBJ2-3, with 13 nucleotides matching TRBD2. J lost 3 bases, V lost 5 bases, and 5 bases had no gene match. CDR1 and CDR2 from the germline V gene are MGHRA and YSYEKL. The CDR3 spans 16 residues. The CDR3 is CASSWTSGRPTDTQYF. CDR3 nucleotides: TGCGCCAGCAGCTGGACTAGCGGGAGACCTACAGATACGCAGTATTTT.

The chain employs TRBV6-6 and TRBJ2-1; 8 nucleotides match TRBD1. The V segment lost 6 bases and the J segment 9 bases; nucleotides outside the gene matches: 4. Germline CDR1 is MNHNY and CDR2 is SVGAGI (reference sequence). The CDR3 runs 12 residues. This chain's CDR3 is CASRYGQGEQFF. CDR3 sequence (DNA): TGTGCCAGCAGGTATGGACAGGGTGAGCAGTTCTTC.

The CDR3 DNA sequence: TGCAGTGCTGGCCCTGAGCAGTTCTTC. Translated: CSAGPEQFF. This chain joins TRBV20-1 and TRBJ2-1, with D unclear. V was trimmed by 5 bases and J by 9 bases, leaving 5 bases between them. Germline CDR1 reads DFQATT; CDR2 reads SNEGSKA (reference sequence). The length of the CDR3 is 9 residues.

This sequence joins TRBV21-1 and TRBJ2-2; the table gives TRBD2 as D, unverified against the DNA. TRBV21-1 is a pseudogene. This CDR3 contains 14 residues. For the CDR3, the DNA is TGTGCCAGCAGCAAAGCGCTTTTAGTAGAGGAGCTGTTTTTT. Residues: CASSKALLVEELFF.

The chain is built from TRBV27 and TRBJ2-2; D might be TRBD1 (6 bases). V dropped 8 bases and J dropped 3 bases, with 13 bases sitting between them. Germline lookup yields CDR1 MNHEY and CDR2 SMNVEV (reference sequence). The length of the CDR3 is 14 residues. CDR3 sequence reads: CASADPGDTGELFF. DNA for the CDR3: TGTGCCAGCGCCGATCCAGGGGACACCGGGGAGCTGTTTTTT.

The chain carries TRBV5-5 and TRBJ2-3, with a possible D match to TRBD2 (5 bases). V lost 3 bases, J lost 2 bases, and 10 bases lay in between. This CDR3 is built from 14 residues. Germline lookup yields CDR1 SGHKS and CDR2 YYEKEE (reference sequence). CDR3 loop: CASSSLEHTDTQYF. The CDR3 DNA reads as TGTGCCAGCAGCTCACTAGAACACACAGATACGCAGTATTTT.

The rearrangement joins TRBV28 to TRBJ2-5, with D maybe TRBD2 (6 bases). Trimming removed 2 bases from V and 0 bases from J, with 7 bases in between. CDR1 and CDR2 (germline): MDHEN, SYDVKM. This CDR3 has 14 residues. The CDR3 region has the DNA TGTGCCAGCAGTTTAGGGGACTACCAAGAGACCCAGTACTTC. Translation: CASSLGDYQETQYF.

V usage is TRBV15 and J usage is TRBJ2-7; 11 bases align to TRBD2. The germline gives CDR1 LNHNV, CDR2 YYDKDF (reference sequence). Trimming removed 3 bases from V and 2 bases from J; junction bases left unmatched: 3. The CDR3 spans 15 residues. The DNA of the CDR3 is TGTGCCACCAGCAGCGGGACTAGCGGAACCTACGAGCAGTACTTC. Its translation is CATSSGTSGTYEQYF. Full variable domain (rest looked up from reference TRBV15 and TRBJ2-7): DAMVIQNPRYQVTQFGKPVTLSCSQTLNHNVMYWYQQKSSQAPKLLFHYYDKDFNNEADTPDNFQSRRPNTSFCFLDIRSPGLGDTAMYLCATSSGTSGTYEQYFGPGTRLTVT.

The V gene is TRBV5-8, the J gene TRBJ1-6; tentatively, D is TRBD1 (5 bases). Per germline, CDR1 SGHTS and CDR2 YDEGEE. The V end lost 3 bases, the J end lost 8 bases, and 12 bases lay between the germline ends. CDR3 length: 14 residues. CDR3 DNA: TGTGCCAGCAGCTCGTACGGGGGATATTCACCCCTCCACTTT. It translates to CASSSYGGYSPLHF.

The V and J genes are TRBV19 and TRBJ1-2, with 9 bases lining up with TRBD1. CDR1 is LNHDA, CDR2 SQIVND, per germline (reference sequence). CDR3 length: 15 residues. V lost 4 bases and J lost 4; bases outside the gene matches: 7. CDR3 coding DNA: TGTGCCAGTAGTAGGGACAGGGTTCGGGGCTATGGCTACACCTTC. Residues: CASSRDRVRGYGYTF.

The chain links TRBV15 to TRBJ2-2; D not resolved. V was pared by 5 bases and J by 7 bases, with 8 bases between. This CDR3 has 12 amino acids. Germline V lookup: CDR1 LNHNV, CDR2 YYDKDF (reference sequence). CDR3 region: CATSPTVGELFF. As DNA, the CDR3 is TGTGCCACCAGCCCTACAGTCGGGGAGCTGTTTTTT.

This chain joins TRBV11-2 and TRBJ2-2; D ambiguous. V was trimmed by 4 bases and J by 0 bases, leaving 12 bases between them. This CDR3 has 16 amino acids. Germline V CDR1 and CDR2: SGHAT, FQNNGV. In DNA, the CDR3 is TGTGCCAGCAGCTCTATTAAGGGTACGAACACCGGGGAGCTGTTTTTT. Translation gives CASSSIKGTNTGELFF.

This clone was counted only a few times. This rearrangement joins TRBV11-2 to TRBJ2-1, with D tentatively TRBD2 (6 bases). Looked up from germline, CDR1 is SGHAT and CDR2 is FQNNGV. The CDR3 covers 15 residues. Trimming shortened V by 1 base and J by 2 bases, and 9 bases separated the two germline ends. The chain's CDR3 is CASSLVEGPYNEQFF. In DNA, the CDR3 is TGTGCCAGCAGCTTAGTGGAGGGCCCCTACAATGAGCAGTTCTTC.